Listed here are 23 T cell receptor beta chains from one sample, sequenced in a study of blood T cell repertoires in COVID-19. Profiled with immunoSEQ multiplex PCR; TCRdb holds only in-frame clones, not every one. Counted here are approximately 210,000 clones, approximately 80% occurring once; the ten biggest clones make up about 9.8%. The sample was PBMCs or T cells enriched from blood (not recorded which). The source is a woman aged 45-59 years with acute COVID-19.

The table lists this clone with a few counts. This rearrangement joins TRBV11-2 to TRBJ2-7, with D unclear. The CDR3 sequence is 13 residues long. V gave up 5 bases and J gave up 6 bases, with 14 bases separating them. Germline values: CDR1 SGHAT, CDR2 FQNNGV. Written as DNA, the CDR3 is TGTGCCAGCAGCCGAACAAATACGGGCGAGCAGTACTTC. Its translation: CASSRTNTGEQYF.

In its sample, this clone was seen a few times. The chain carries TRBV7-6 and TRBJ2-7, with TRBD2 matching 8 bases. V shed 6 bases and J 2 bases; nucleotides not matched to a gene: 3. The CDR3 runs 13 residues. CDR1 is SGHVS, CDR2 FNYEAQ, per germline. CDR3 coding DNA: TGTGCCAGCAGTGAGGGACTAGCCTACGAGCAGTACTTC. As protein: CASSEGLAYEQYF.

The chain carries TRBV7-6 and TRBJ1-4; 8 bases map to TRBD1. The CDR3 contains 13 residues. J was trimmed by 5 bases and V by 5 bases; bases with no gene match: 1. Germline loops: CDR1 SGHVS, CDR2 FNYEAQ. The chain's CDR3 is CASSRTGNEKLFF. The CDR3 DNA reads as TGTGCCAGCAGCCGGACAGGGAATGAAAAACTGTTTTTT.

V and J are TRBV14 and TRBJ1-1; no clear D. The CDR3 is 13 residues long. The V gene's germline CDR1 is SGHDN and CDR2 FVKESK. With 3 bases removed from V and 1 base from J, the gap between germline ends came to 6 bases. The CDR3 protein is CASSQEGNTEAFF. CDR3 bases: TGTGCCAGCAGCCAGGAGGGGAACACTGAAGCTTTCTTT.

This clone was seen a handful of times. The DNA for the CDR3 is TGTGCCAGCAGTTTTATTCCCGGGGAGCTGTTTTTT. This gives the protein CASSFIPGELFF. The V call is TRBV12-3 or TRBV12-4, the J call TRBJ2-2; D is undetermined. V lost 3 bases to trimming and J lost 6 bases, with 5 bases between them. The CDR3 spans 12 residues.

This clone has more than one count but fewer than ten. The gene calls are TRBV2 and TRBJ2-5; 7 bases fit TRBD2. V trimming: 0 bases; J trimming: 4 bases; junction bases outside the gene matches: 2. Germline values: CDR1 SNHLY, CDR2 FYNNEI. The CDR3 has 14 amino acids. The CDR3 is CASSEAWEGETQYF. The CDR3, as DNA: TGTGCCAGCAGTGAAGCTTGGGAGGGAGAGACCCAGTACTTC.

The rearrangement uses TRBV2 and TRBJ2-3; TRBD1 might be the D (6 bases). CDR1 is SNHLY and CDR2 is FYNNEI in the germline V gene. V was cut by 6 bases and J by 0 bases, with 19 bases left in between. The CDR3 is 17 residues long. The CDR3 region is CASRDPSDRSSTDTQYF. CDR3 in DNA: TGTGCCAGCAGGGACCCCTCGGACAGATCTAGCACAGATACGCAGTATTTT. The whole variable domain, filled in from reference TRBV2 and TRBJ2-3, reads EPEVTQTPSHQVTQMGQEVILRCVPISNHLYFYWYRQILGQKVEFLVSFYNNEISEKSEIFDDQFSVERPDGSNFTLKIRSTKLEDSAMYFCASRDPSDRSSTDTQYFGPGTRLTVL.

The gene calls are TRBV18 and TRBJ2-7, with D perhaps matching TRBD1 (6 bases). The CDR3 has 16 residues. The germline gives CDR1 KGHSH, CDR2 LQKENI. Trimming left V 3 bases short and J 4 bases short, with 19 bases between. DNA of the CDR3: TGTGCCAGCTCACCCCTTATGACAGGCCCCCCATACGAGCAGTACTTC. This gives the protein CASSPLMTGPPYEQYF.

This chain joins TRBV28 and TRBJ2-5, with D tentatively TRBD2 (7 bases). The germline CDR1 and CDR2 sequences are MDHEN and SYDVKM. Trimming pared 11 bases from V and 5 bases from J, leaving 21 bases between. This CDR3 comprises 14 residues. CDR3 loop: CAHKTAGAVETQYF. The CDR3, as DNA: TGTGCCCACAAGACGGCGGGGGCCGTCGAGACCCAGTACTTC.

J is TRBJ1-6 and V is TRBV5-4; weak D call: TRBD1 (6 bases). Trimming stripped 4 bases from V and 8 bases from J, with 22 bases between. The CDR3 is 17 amino acids. The germline V gene has CDR1 SGHNT and CDR2 YYREEE (reference sequence). DNA of the CDR3: TGTGCCAGCAGCGCGTTGGACAGAACCCGAGTGGATTCACCCCTCCACTTT. Protein product: CASSALDRTRVDSPLHF.

This chain joins TRBV11-1 and TRBJ2-1; possibly TRBD1 for D (6 bases). Germline CDR1 is SGHAT and CDR2 is FQDESV (reference sequence). Trimming pared 2 bases from V and 2 bases from J, leaving 10 bases between. CDR3 length equals 15 residues. In DNA form, the CDR3 reads TGTGCCAGCAGCTTAACGACAGGCCCCTACAATGAGCAGTTCTTC. This codes for CASSLTTGPYNEQFF.

J is TRBJ1-2 and V is TRBV28; D is possibly TRBD1 (6 bases). The length of the CDR3 is 15 residues. The V end was cut by 6 bases, the J end by 6 bases, with 20 bases between. CDR1 and CDR2 from the germline V gene are MDHEN and SYDVKM. The CDR3 sequence is CASRGSKGTPHGYTF. CDR3 bases: TGTGCCAGCAGGGGGTCGAAAGGGACACCTCATGGCTACACCTTC.

The rearrangement joins TRBV11-2 to TRBJ2-6, with D perhaps TRBD1 (7 bases). Trimming stripped 1 base from V and 4 bases from J, with 11 bases between. Germline CDR1 SGHAT, CDR2 FQNNGV. The CDR3 runs to 16 residues. The CDR3 spells CASSLARGAGANVLTF. The CDR3 region has the DNA TGTGCCAGCAGCTTAGCCAGGGGGGCCGGGGCCAACGTCCTGACTTTC. Complete variable domain (other parts from reference TRBV11-2 and TRBJ2-6): EAGVAQSPRYKIIEKRQSVAFWCNPISGHATLYWYQQILGQGPKLLIQFQNNGVVDDSQLPKDRFSAERLKGVDSTLKIQPAKLEDSAVYLCASSLARGAGANVLTFGAGSRLTVL.

This rearrangement joins TRBV5-5 to TRBJ1-2; D is perhaps TRBD1 (6 bases). Per germline, CDR1 SGHKS and CDR2 YYEKEE (reference sequence). CDR3 length equals 15 residues. Trimming removed 0 bases from V and 8 bases from J, with 17 bases in between. The CDR3 reads CASSLAPGQRKGYTF. DNA of the CDR3: TGTGCCAGCAGCTTGGCCCCGGGACAAAGAAAAGGCTACACCTTC. Based on the CDR3 plus reference TRBV5-5 and TRBJ1-2, the full variable domain is DAGVTQSPTHLIKTRGQQVTLRCSPISGHKSVSWYQQVLGQGPQFIFQYYEKEERGRGNFPDRFSARQFPNYSSELNVNALLLGDSALYLCASSLAPGQRKGYTFGSGTRLTVV.

The chain combines TRBV7-3 with TRBJ2-2, with 7 bases identical to TRBD1. Germline lookup yields CDR1 SGHTA and CDR2 FQGTGA. The length of the CDR3 is 14 residues. The junction had 4 bases not matched to a gene; V was cut back by 7 bases and J by 2 bases. The CDR3 reads CASKGTVNTGELFF. The CDR3 region has the DNA TGTGCCAGCAAAGGGACAGTCAACACCGGGGAGCTGTTTTTT.

In this sample, this clone turned up a few times. The CDR3 loop reads CSVEDQTGNYGYTF. As DNA, the CDR3 is TGCAGCGTTGAAGATCAAACGGGAAACTATGGCTACACCTTC. The chain has TRBV29-1 and TRBJ1-2; D is ambiguous. CDR3 length equals 14 residues. V lost 0 bases and J lost 2, with 10 bases in between. In germline, CDR1 is SQVTM, CDR2 ANQGSEA. The whole variable domain, filled in from reference TRBV29-1 and TRBJ1-2, reads SAVISQKPSRDICQRGTSLTIQCQVDSQVTMMFWYRQQPGQSLTLIATANQGSEATYESGFVIDKFPISRPNLTFSTLTVSNMSPEDSSIYLCSVEDQTGNYGYTFGSGTRLTVV.

This chain uses TRBV28 with TRBJ2-5; the D gene is possibly TRBD2 (6 bases). CDR1 is MDHEN and CDR2 is SYDVKM in the germline V gene. The CDR3 consists of 15 residues. V was trimmed by 4 bases and J by 0 bases, leaving 12 bases between them. The CDR3 sequence: CASSSIRDYQETQYF. Here the CDR3 DNA reads TGTGCCAGCAGTTCCATCCGGGACTACCAAGAGACCCAGTACTTC.

The chain employs TRBV11-2 and TRBJ2-1; TRBD2 is a possible D gene (5 bases). V lost 1 base to trimming and J lost 0 bases, with 10 bases between them. CDR1 SGHAT and CDR2 FQNNGV come from the germline V gene. CDR3 length: 16 amino acids. The CDR3 here is CASSLGAGGSYNEQFF. The CDR3 DNA reads TGTGCCAGCAGCTTAGGGGCTGGAGGCTCCTACAATGAGCAGTTCTTC.

The gene calls are TRBV7-6 and TRBJ2-3, with D unclear. Germline-derived CDR1 and CDR2 are SGHVS and FNYEAQ. CDR3 length: 15 residues. Trimming shortened V by 2 bases and J by 0 bases, and 9 bases separated the two germline ends. The CDR3 loop is CASSLQAGSTDTQYF. The CDR3 DNA is TGTGCCAGCAGCTTACAAGCAGGTAGCACAGATACGCAGTATTTT.

CDR3 sequence: CASSVTTEAPEAFF. In DNA, the CDR3 is TGTGCCAGCAGCGTTACGACAGAGGCCCCTGAAGCTTTCTTT. V is TRBV9 and J is TRBJ1-1; D may be TRBD1 (5 bases). This CDR3 contains 14 residues. V was trimmed by 2 bases and J by 6 bases, leaving 14 bases between them. CDR1 is SGDLS and CDR2 is YYNGEE in the germline V gene.

V gene TRBV7-9 combines with J gene TRBJ2-3; 7 positions agree with TRBD1. The junction had 6 bases not matched to a gene; V was cut back by 6 bases and J by 6 bases. The germline gives CDR1 SEHNR, CDR2 FQNEAQ (reference sequence). This CDR3 comprises 13 residues. The CDR3, as DNA: TGTGCCAGCAGTCGACAGGGAGCTGATACGCAGTATTTT. Translated, it gives CASSRQGADTQYF.

The chain's CDR3 is CASRSVAGAAETQYF. The CDR3 bases are TGCGCCAGCAGGTCTGTAGCGGGAGCGGCAGAGACCCAGTACTTC. The gene calls are TRBV10-2 and TRBJ2-5, with 9 bases matching TRBD2. Germline-derived CDR1 and CDR2 are WSHSY and SAAADI. V lost 6 bases to trimming and J lost 4 bases; unmatched junction nucleotides: 9. The CDR3 sequence is 15 residues long.

The chain recombines TRBV29-1 with TRBJ1-1; 9 nucleotides line up with TRBD1. The CDR3 consists of 15 residues. Per germline, CDR1 SQVTM and CDR2 ANQGSEA. J was trimmed by 1 base and V by 7 bases; bases with no gene match: 10. CDR3 in amino acids: CSGNAPGQGNTEAFF. CDR3 in DNA: TGCAGCGGGAACGCCCCGGGACAGGGGAACACTGAAGCTTTCTTT. Filled out from reference TRBV29-1 and TRBJ1-1, the complete variable domain reads SAVISQKPSRDICQRGTSLTIQCQVDSQVTMMFWYRQQPGQSLTLIATANQGSEATYESGFVIDKFPISRPNLTFSTLTVSNMSPEDSSIYLCSGNAPGQGNTEAFFGQGTRLTVV.